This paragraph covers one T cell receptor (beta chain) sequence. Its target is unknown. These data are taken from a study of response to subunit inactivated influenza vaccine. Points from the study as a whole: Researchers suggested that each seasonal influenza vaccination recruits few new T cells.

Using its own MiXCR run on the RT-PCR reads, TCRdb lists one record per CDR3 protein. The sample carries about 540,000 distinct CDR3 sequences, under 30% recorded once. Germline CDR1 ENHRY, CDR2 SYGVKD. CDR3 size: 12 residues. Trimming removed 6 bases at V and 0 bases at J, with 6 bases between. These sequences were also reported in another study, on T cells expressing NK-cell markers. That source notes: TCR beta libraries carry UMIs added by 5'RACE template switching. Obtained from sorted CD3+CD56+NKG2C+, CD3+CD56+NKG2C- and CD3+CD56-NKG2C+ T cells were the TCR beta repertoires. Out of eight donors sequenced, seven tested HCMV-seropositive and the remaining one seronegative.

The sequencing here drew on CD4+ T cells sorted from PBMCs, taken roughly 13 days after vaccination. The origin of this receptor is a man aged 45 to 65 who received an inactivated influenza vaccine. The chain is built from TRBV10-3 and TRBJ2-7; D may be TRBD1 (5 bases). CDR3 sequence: CAIRDTSYEQYF. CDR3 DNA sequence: TGTGCCATCAGGGACACCTCCTACGAGCAGTACTTC.